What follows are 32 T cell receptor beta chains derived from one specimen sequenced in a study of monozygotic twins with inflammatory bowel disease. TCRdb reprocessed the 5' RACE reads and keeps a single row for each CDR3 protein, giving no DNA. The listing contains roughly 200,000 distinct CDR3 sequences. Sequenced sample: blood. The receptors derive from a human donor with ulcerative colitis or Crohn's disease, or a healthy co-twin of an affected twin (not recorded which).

The CDR3 loop is CASQKNTEAFF. The chain couples TRBV5-1 to TRBJ1-1. Germline V gene lookup returns CDR1 SGHRS and CDR2 YFSETQ. The CDR3 covers 11 residues.

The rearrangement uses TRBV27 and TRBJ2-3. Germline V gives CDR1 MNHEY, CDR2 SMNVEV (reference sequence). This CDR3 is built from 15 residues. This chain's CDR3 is CASRIGRSSTDTQYF.

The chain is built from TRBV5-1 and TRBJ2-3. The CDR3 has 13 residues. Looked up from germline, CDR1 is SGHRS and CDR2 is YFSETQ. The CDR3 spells CASSFTTADTQYF.

CDR3 loop: CASQGTRWGASVNEQFF. J is TRBJ2-1 and V is TRBV7-9; with no DNA, the TCRdb D assignment of TRBD1 cannot be verified. The germline V gene has CDR1 SEHNR and CDR2 FQNEAQ (reference sequence). The CDR3 spans 17 residues.

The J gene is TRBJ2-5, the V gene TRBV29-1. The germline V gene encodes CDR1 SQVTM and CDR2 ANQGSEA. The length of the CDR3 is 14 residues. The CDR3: CSVEGGPYQETQYF.

The CDR3 loop reads CASRRPDGSYEQYF. This rearrangement joins TRBV28 to TRBJ2-7; lacking DNA, the TRBD2 call made by TCRdb goes unchecked. From germline, CDR1 is MDHEN and CDR2 SYDVKM. This CDR3 has 14 residues.

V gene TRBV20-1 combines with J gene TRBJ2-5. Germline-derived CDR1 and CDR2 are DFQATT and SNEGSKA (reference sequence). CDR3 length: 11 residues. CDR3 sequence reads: CSAELQETQYF.

The CDR3 sequence: CSARESAGTGADTQYF. The rearrangement links TRBV20-1 to TRBJ2-3; without DNA, the TCRdb call of TRBD1 cannot be checked. This CDR3 region has 16 residues. Germline CDR1 is DFQATT and CDR2 is SNEGSKA (reference sequence).

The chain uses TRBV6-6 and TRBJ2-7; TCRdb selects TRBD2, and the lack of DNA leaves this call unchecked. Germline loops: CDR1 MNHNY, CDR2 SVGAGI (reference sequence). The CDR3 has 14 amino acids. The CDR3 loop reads CASRGTAASYEQYF.

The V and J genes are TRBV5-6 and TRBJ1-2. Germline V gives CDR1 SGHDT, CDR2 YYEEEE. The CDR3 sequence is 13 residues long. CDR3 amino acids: CASTTGPNYGYTF.

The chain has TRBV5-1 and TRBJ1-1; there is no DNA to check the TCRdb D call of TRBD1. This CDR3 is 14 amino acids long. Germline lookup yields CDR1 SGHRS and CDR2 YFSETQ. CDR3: CASSLGSGTAKAFF.

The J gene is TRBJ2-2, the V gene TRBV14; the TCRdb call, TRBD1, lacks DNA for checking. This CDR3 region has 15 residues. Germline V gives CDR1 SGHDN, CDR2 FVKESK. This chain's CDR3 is CASSKQGARTGELFF.

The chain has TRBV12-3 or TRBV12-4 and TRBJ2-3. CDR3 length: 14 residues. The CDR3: CASSLQPRTDTQYF.

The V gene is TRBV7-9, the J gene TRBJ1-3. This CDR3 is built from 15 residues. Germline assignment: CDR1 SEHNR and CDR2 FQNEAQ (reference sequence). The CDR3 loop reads CASSSSTRSGNTIYF.

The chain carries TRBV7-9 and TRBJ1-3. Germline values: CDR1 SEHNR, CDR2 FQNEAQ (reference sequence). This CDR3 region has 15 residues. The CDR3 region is CASSKKRVPGNTIYF.

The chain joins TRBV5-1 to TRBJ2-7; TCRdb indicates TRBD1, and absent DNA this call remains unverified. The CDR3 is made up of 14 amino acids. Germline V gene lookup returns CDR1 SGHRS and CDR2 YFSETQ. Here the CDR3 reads CASSSPEDSYEQYF.

The CDR3 loop reads CASSLDQGLGVEQYF. The chain uses TRBV11-2 and TRBJ2-7; TCRdb designates TRBD1, a call that cannot be tested without DNA. CDR1 is SGHAT, CDR2 FQNNGV, per germline. This CDR3 region has 15 residues.

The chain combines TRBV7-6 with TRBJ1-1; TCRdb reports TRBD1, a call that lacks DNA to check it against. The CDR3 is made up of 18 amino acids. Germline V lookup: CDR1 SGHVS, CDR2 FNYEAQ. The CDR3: CASSLAPGQGAPRTEAFF.

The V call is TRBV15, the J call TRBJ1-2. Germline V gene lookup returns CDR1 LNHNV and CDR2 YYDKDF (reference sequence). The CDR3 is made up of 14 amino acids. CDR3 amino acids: CATSRDTTNYGYTF.

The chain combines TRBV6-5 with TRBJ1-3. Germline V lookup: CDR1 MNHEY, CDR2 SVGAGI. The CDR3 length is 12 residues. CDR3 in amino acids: CASRSDRNTIYF.

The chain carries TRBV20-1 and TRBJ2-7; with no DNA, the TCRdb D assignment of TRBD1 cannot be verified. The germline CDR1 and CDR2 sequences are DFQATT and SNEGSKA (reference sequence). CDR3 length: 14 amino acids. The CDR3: CSAENRDRGYEQYF.

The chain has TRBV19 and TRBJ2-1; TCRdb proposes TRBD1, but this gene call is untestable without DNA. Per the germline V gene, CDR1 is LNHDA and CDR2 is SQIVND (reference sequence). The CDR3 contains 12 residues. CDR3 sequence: CASSPSGFKQFF.

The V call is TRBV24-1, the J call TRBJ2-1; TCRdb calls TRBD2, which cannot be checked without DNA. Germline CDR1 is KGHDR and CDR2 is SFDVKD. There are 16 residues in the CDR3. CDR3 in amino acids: CATSDRTSGGAEEQFF.

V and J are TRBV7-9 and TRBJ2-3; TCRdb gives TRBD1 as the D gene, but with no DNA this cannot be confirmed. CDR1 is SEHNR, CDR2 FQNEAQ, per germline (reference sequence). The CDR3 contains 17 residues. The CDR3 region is CASSSLSGTGFTDTQYF. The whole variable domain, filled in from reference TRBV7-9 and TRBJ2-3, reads DTGVSQNPRHKITKRGQNVTFRCDPISEHNRLYWYRQTLGQGPEFLTYFQNEAQLEKSRLLSDRFSAERPKGSFSTLEIQRTEQGDSAMYLCASSSLSGTGFTDTQYFGPGTRLTVL.

The CDR3 spells CASSQMRGWGYTF. The rearrangement uses TRBV7-9 and TRBJ1-2; the TCRdb D gene call, TRBD1, has no DNA to confirm it. This CDR3 spans 13 amino acids. Germline V CDR1 and CDR2: SEHNR, FQNEAQ (reference sequence).

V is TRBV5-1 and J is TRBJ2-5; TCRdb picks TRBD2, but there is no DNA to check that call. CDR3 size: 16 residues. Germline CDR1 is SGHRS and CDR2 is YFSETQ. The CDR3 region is CASSTGTSGGGETQYF.

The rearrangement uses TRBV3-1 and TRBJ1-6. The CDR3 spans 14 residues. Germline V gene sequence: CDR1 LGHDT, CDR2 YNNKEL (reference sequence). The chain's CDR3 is CASSQVAGNSPLHF.

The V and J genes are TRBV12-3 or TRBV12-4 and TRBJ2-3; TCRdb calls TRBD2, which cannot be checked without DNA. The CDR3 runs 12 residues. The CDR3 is CASKTSGVSQYF.

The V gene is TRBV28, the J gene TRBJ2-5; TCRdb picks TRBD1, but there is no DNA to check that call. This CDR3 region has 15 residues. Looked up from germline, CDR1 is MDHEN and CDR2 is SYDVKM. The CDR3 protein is CASRTGQGHQETQYF.

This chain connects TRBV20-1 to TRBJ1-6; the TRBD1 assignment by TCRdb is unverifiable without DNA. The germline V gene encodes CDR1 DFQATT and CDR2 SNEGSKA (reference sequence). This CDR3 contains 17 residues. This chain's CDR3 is CSATRNIPGQHNSPLHF.

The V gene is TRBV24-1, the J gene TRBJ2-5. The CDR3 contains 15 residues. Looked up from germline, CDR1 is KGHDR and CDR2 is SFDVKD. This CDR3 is CATSALEVDAETQYF.

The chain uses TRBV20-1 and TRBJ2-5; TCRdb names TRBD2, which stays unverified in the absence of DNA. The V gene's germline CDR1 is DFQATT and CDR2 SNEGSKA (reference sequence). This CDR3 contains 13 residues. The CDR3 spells CSASGPAGETQYF.